The 6 T cell receptor beta chains reported below all come from one sample, sequenced in a study of T cell clonality in common variable immunodeficiency. Study conclusions and caveats: In common variable immunodeficiency, TCR beta chains reportedly carried fewer deletions and N-nucleotide insertions.

The data were produced by immunoSEQ multiplex PCR, yet TCRdb's version contains in-frame clones alone and is incomplete. The data show approximately 20,000 clones, with none appearing a single time. Their target antigens are unknown. The sequencing sample was made of peripheral blood mononuclear cells. Receptor source: a human donor with common variable immunodeficiency.

This clone came up many times. The read ends 3 residues early relative to the CDR3; the germline J gene fills the gap. The chain employs TRBV5-1 and TRBJ2-3; D perhaps matches TRBD2 (5 bases). Germline CDR1 SGHRS, CDR2 YFSETQ. Trimming took off 2 bases at V and 2 bases at J, with 15 bases between the two ends. The CDR3 length is 16 residues. The chain's CDR3 is CASSFKTTAPTDTQYF. Partial CDR3 DNA: TGCGCCAGCAGCTTTAAGACTACCGCTCCCACAGATACG.

With regard to this clone: The read ends 3 residues early relative to the CDR3; the germline J gene fills the gap. The chain has TRBV19 and TRBJ2-2; no firm D call. The CDR3 has 14 amino acids. Looked up from germline, CDR1 is LNHDA and CDR2 is SQIVND (reference sequence). Trimming cost V 4 bases and J 6 bases, with 12 bases left between them. CDR3 amino acids: CASSNAWSAGELFF. The CDR3 DNA, read in part, is TGTGCCAGTAGTAACGCTTGGAGCGCCGGGGAG.

The table lists this clone with many counts. Coverage ceases 3 residues before the CDR3 finishes, and the germline J gene fills in the end. This rearrangement joins TRBV20-1 to TRBJ2-7; 16 positions agree with TRBD2. Unmatched junction bases numbered 7, after V lost 3 bases and J lost 2 bases. This CDR3 contains 17 residues. In germline, CDR1 is DFQATT, CDR2 SNEGSKA (reference sequence). The CDR3: CSASRGLAGGPAYEQYF. The CDR3 bases that were read are TGCAGTGCTAGTAGGGGACTAGCGGGAGGGCCCGCCTACGAG.

Comment on this clone: The read comes to an end 3 residues before the CDR3 does, leaving the germline J gene to fill in the end. J is TRBJ2-1 and V is TRBV6-1, with D possibly being TRBD2 (7 bases). This CDR3 contains 15 residues. V lost 0 bases, J lost 8 bases, and 14 bases lay in between. The germline CDR1 and CDR2 sequences are MNHNS and SASEGT. The part of the CDR3 DNA that was read is TGTGCCAGCAGTGAAGCGGGGGCGGGAGTTCATGAG. Its translation: CASSEAGAGVHE. In full, the CDR3 reads CASSEAGAGVHEQFF.

This clone was recorded many times. Read sequence stops 3 residues before the CDR3 end, and the germline J gene provides the missing end. The V call is TRBV7-8, the J call TRBJ2-5; 13 bases align to TRBD2. Unmatched junction bases numbered 9, after V lost 5 bases and J lost 6 bases. Per germline, CDR1 SGHVS and CDR2 FQNEAQ. The CDR3 sequence is 16 residues long. Incomplete CDR3 DNA: TGTGCCAGCAGCCCCGGACTAGCGGGAGATAGAAAGACC. Its protein product is CASSPGLAGDRKT. The CDR3 as a whole reads CASSPGLAGDRKTQYF.

Regarding this clone: The CDR3 extends 3 residues past the end of the read, so its final part is completed from the germline J gene. The chain has TRBV20-1 and TRBJ1-5; TRBD1 might be the D (5 bases). The CDR3 has 20 residues. Between the trimmed V and J ends, which lost 4 bases and 0 bases, there was a span of 28 bases. Germline values: CDR1 DFQATT, CDR2 SNEGSKA (reference sequence). The CDR3 reads CSAKGPPGGHRLNSNQPQHF. Incomplete CDR3 DNA: TGCAGTGCTAAAGGACCCCCGGGCGGACACCGTCTTAATAGCAATCAGCCC.